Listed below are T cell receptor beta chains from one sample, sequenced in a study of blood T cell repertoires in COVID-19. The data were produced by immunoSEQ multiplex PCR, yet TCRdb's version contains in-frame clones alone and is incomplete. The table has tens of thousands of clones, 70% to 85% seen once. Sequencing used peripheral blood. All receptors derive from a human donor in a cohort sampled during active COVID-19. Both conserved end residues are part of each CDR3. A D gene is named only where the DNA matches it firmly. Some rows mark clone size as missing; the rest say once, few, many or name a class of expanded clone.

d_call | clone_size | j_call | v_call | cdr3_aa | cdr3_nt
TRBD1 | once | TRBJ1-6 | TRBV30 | CAWSTGGNSPLHF | TGTGCCTGGAGTACAGGGGGTAATTCACCCCTCCACTTT
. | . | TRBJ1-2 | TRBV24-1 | CATSDPRTVPRGYTF | TGTGCCACCAGTGATCCACGGACAGTCCCTAGGGGCTACACCTTC
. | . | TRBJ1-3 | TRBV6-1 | CASSEEPSSGNTIYF | TGTGCCAGCAGTGAAGAGCCGAGCTCTGGAAACACCATATATTTT
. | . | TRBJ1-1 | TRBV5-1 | CASSQGIWNTEAFF | TGCGCCAGCAGCCAGGGGATTTGGAACACTGAAGCTTTCTTT
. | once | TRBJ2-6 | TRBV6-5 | CASSYLSGANVLTF | TGTGCCAGCAGTTACCTCTCTGGGGCCAACGTCCTGACTTTC
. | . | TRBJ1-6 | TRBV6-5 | CASSYEERSGSPLHF | TGTGCCAGCAGTTATGAGGAACGCAGTGGGTCACCCCTCCACTTT
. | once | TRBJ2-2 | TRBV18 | CASSPSLRIYTGELFF | TGTGCCAGCTCACCGAGTCTCAGGATATACACCGGGGAGCTGTTTTTT
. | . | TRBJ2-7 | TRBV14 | CASSQVPYNNEQYF | TGTGCCAGCAGCCAAGTTCCGTATAACAACGAGCAGTACTTC
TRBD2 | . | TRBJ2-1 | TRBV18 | CASATQRGEQFF | TGTGCCAGCGCCACGCAGCGGGGCGAGCAGTTCTTC
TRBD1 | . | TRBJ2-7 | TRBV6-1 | CASSDTGTGAHEQYF | TGTGCCAGCAGTGACACCGGGACAGGGGCCCACGAGCAGTACTTC
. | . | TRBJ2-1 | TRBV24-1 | CATSGYGMSNEQFF | TGTGCCACCAGTGGATACGGGATGAGTAATGAGCAGTTCTTC
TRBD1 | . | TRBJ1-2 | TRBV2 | CASSADRVYGYTF | TGTGCCAGCAGCGCAGACAGGGTCTATGGCTACACCTTC
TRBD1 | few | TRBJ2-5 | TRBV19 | CASSTGGQETQYF | TGTGCCAGTAGTACAGGGGGACAAGAGACCCAGTACTTC
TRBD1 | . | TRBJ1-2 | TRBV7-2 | CASSSDRGYGYTF | TGTGCCAGCAGTAGCGACAGGGGGTATGGCTACACCTTC
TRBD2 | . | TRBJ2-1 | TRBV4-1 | CASSPGGLAGGHAGNEQFF | TGCGCCAGCAGCCCGGGGGGACTAGCGGGAGGGCACGCGGGGAATGAGCAGTTCTTC
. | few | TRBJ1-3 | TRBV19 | CASSSYRAGNTIYF | TGTGCCAGTAGCTCATACAGGGCTGGAAACACCATATATTTT
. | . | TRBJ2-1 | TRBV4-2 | CASSQVRTINEQFF | TGTGCCAGCAGCCAAGTTAGGACAATCAATGAGCAGTTCTTC
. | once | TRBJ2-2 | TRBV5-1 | CASSLVLAWNTGELFF | TGCGCCAGCAGCTTGGTCCTAGCCTGGAACACCGGGGAGCTGTTTTTT
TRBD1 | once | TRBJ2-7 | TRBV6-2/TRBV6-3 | CASSFFGTGQGEQYF | TGTGCCAGCAGTTTCTTCGGGACAGGGCAAGGGGAGCAGTACTTC
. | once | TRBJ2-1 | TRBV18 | CASSPPEGLEQFF | TGTGCCAGCTCACCACCTGAGGGCCTTGAGCAGTTCTTC
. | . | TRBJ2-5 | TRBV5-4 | CASSATRGLYQETQYF | TGTGCCAGCAGCGCAACCAGGGGCCTCTACCAAGAGACCCAGTACTTC
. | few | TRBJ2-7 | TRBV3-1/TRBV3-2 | CASSQTRYEQYF | TGTGCCAGCAGCCAGACACGGTACGAGCAGTACTTC
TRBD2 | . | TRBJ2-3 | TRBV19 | CASSMQLAGGPDTQYF | TGTGCCAGTAGTATGCAACTAGCGGGAGGGCCAGATACGCAGTATTTT
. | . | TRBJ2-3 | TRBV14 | CASSQYQGKGTQYF | TGTGCCAGCAGCCAATACCAGGGGAAGGGTACGCAGTATTTT
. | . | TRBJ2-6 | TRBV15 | CATSRQDSGANVLTF | TGTGCCACCAGCAGACAGGACTCTGGGGCCAACGTCCTGACTTTC
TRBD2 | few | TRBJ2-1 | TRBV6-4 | CASSGTSGRASRYNEQFF | TGTGCCAGCAGTGGCACTAGCGGGAGGGCCTCACGGTACAATGAGCAGTTCTTC
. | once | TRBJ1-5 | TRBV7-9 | CASSLGYLHQPQHF | TGTGCCAGCAGCTTAGGGTACCTACATCAGCCCCAGCATTTT
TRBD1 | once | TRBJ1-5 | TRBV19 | CASTPGQGYQPQHF | TGTGCCAGTACTCCGGGACAGGGTTATCAGCCCCAGCATTTT
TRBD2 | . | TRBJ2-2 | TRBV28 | CASSTTRTGTSGTGELFF | TGTGCCAGCAGTACCACCCGGACCGGGACTAGCGGAACCGGGGAGCTGTTTTTT
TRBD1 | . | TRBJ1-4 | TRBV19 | CASSGTVQGKLFF | TGTGCCAGTAGTGGGACAGTCCAAGGAAAACTGTTTTTT
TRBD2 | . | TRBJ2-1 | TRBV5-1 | CASSLVFGRAAYNEQFF | TGCGCCAGCAGCTTAGTATTCGGGAGGGCCGCCTACAATGAGCAGTTCTTC
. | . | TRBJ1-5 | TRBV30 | CAWSVHNQPQHF | TGTGCCTGGAGTGTTCATAATCAGCCCCAGCATTTT
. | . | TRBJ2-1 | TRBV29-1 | CSVGEQNEQFF | TGCAGCGTTGGGGAGCAAAATGAGCAGTTCTTC
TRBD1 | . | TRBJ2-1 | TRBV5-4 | CASSTPGGRSYNEQFF | TGTGCCAGCAGCACCCCAGGGGGTAGGTCCTACAATGAGCAGTTCTTC
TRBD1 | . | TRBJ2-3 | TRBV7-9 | CASNKDRGSTDTQYF | TGTGCCAGCAACAAAGACAGGGGCAGCACAGATACGCAGTATTTT
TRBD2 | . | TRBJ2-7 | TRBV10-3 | CAIKAGGSSYEQYF | TGTGCCATCAAGGCGGGGGGCAGCTCCTACGAGCAGTACTTC
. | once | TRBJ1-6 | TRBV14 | CASSFGTYNSPLHF | TGTGCCAGCAGCTTCGGGACCTATAATTCACCCCTCCACTTT
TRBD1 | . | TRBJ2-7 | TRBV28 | CASSTPTGGSAYEQYF | TGTGCCAGCAGTACCCCGACAGGGGGTTCCGCCTACGAGCAGTACTTC
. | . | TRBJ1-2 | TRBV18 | CASSPIEGINGYTF | TGTGCCAGCTCACCAATAGAGGGTATAAATGGCTACACCTTC
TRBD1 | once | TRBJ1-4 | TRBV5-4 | CASSPDRGNEKLFF | TGTGCCAGCAGCCCCGACAGGGGTAATGAAAAACTGTTTTTT
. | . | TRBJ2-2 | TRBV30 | CACPSGLKNTGELFF | TGTGCCTGCCCGTCTGGACTAAAGAACACCGGGGAGCTGTTTTTT
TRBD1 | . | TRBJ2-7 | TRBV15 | CATSRGDRGTYEQYF | TGTGCCACCAGCAGAGGGGACAGGGGAACCTACGAGCAGTACTTC
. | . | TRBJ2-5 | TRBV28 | CASSEVIETQYF | TGTGCCAGCAGTGAGGTCATAGAGACCCAGTACTTC
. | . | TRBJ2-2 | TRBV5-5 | CASLVAANTGELFF | TGTGCCAGTCTCGTGGCCGCGAACACCGGGGAGCTGTTTTTT
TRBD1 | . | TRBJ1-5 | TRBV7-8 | CASSLDFTGAADYSNQPQHF | TGTGCCAGCAGCTTAGATTTTACAGGGGCCGCGGATTATAGCAATCAGCCCCAGCATTTT
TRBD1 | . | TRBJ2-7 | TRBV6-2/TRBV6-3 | CASSYEDGTGSDEQYF | TGTGCCAGCAGTTACGAAGATGGGACAGGGAGCGACGAGCAGTACTTC
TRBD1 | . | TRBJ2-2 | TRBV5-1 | CASSPGPRTGGNTGELFF | TGCGCCAGCAGCCCGGGTCCCCGGACAGGGGGGAACACCGGGGAGCTGTTTTTT
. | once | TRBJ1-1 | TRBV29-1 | CSVESGGWGTEAFF | TGCAGCGTTGAATCGGGGGGCTGGGGCACTGAAGCTTTCTTT